This TCR beta chain was recovered during a study of human T cells and chemical hapten exposure. Study-level points and caveats: No change in TCRs above 1 in 1000 frequency was produced by DPC sensitization.

Time point meaning: healthy volunteer bleed at 6 weeks. Researchers extracted total RNA from unfractionated whole blood. The germline CDR1 and CDR2 sequences are MGHRA and YSYEKL. V shed 0 bases, J shed 1 base, and the junction held 8 bases outside the gene matches. This CDR3 is built from 20 residues. For this clonotype: Its antigen is still unknown.

The library attached unique molecular identifiers to individual cDNA molecules. Per the study methods: There were a median of around 96,000 TCRs per sample, with a range from about 20,000 to 700,000. TCRdb used MiXCR to reprocess the RACE reads, holding one entry per CDR3 protein. What appears here as the V and J calls and clone size reflects TCRdb's work, not the paper's. The sample carries tens of thousands of distinct CDR3 sequences, about 5.5% recorded once. The V call is TRBV4-1, the J call TRBJ2-6; TRBD2 matches 11 bases. The clonotype was recovered from a human donor in good health. Some clones in this sample may be carry-over from other donors' samples. Sequencing input: whole blood. CDR3 nucleotide sequence: TGCGCCAGCAGCCAAGAAGGAGGGTTAGCGGGAGGGTCTGGGGCCAACGTCCTGACTTTC. Translating gives CASSQEGGLAGGSGANVLTF.